Below are 17 T cell receptor beta chains sequenced from a single sample in a study of Ad26.COV2.S vaccination and SARS-CoV-2 variants. Generated by immunoSEQ multiplex PCR, the TCRdb table keeps only in-frame clones and is missing some. Here the sample spans around 400,000 clones, about 91% being singletons. Treatment here: about 20 received Ad26.COV2.S at low or high dose, single or two shots; roughly five received placebo; per-sample allocation not given. Sampling was performed 63 days after the first vaccine or placebo injection. This specimen consisted of peripheral blood, obtained in a trial of Ad26.COV2.S vaccine versus placebo. The origin of the receptors is a person aged 18-65 years who received the Ad26.COV2.S COVID-19 vaccine or a placebo.

The V call is TRBV18, the J call TRBJ1-2; 8 bases match TRBD1. The junction had 4 bases not matched to a gene; V was cut back by 4 bases and J by 3 bases. The CDR3 totals 14 residues. Germline V gene data show CDR1 as KGHSH and CDR2 as LQKENI. In DNA, the CDR3 is TGTGCCAGCTCACTACAGGGGGATCACTATGGCTACACCTTC. The encoded protein is CASSLQGDHYGYTF.

V gene TRBV7-9 combines with J gene TRBJ2-2; D not resolved. The germline V and J ends were trimmed by 5 bases and 0 bases, with 13 bases remaining between them. The germline gives CDR1 SEHNR, CDR2 FQNEAQ (reference sequence). This CDR3 is built from 16 residues. CDR3 sequence: CASSHFGGSNTGELFF. In DNA, the CDR3 is TGTGCCAGCAGCCACTTTGGCGGATCGAACACCGGGGAGCTGTTTTTT.

V is TRBV30 and J is TRBJ2-1; weak D call: TRBD2 (5 bases). The length of the CDR3 is 15 residues. The V end lost 3 bases, the J end lost 5 bases, and 17 bases lay between the germline ends. Per the germline V gene, CDR1 is GTSNPN and CDR2 is SVGIG (reference sequence). The CDR3 sequence: CAWRPPGSIHNEQFF. CDR3 sequence (DNA): TGTGCCTGGAGGCCCCCGGGGAGTATCCACAATGAGCAGTTCTTC.

The J gene is TRBJ2-7, the V gene TRBV5-1; maybe TRBD1 (6 bases). Trimming took 0 bases from V and 3 from J, leaving 13 bases between them. The V gene's germline CDR1 is SGHRS and CDR2 YFSETQ. The CDR3 spans 15 residues. The DNA for the CDR3 is TGCGCCAGCAGCTTGGCCCCGACAGGCCTCTACGAGCAGTACTTC. This translates into CASSLAPTGLYEQYF.

The CDR3 reads CASSYSGYYGYTF. The CDR3 coding sequence is TGTGCCAGCAGTTACTCAGGGTACTATGGCTACACCTTC. J is TRBJ1-2 and V is TRBV6-2 or TRBV6-3; D is uncertain. The germline CDR1 and CDR2 sequences are MNHEY and SVGEGT. This CDR3 has 13 amino acids. Trimming cost V 0 bases and J 3 bases, with 5 bases left between them.

V is TRBV30 and J is TRBJ2-1; 7 nucleotides agree with TRBD2. Germline trimming cut 0 bases from V and 1 base from J; bases unmatched to any gene: 12. Per germline, CDR1 GTSNPN and CDR2 SVGIG (reference sequence). CDR3 length: 18 residues. The CDR3 DNA is TGTGCCTGGAGTGTACCCCCATGGGAGCGGGATTCCTACAATGAGCAGTTCTTC. This encodes CAWSVPPWERDSYNEQFF.

The V call is TRBV3-1 (or the pseudogene TRBV3-2), the J call TRBJ2-7; D call uncertain. There are 11 residues in the CDR3. Trimming removed 1 base from V and 7 bases from J, with 5 bases in between. Germline values: CDR1 LGHDT, CDR2 YNNKEL (reference sequence). The chain's CDR3 is CASSQASEQYF. CDR3 nucleotide sequence: TGTGCCAGCAGCCAAGCTAGTGAGCAGTACTTC.

The chain joins TRBV6-5 to TRBJ2-5; TRBD1 might be the D (6 bases). The CDR3 extends over 14 amino acids. Germline V gene sequence: CDR1 MNHEY, CDR2 SVGAGI. The V and J ends lost 8 bases and 4 bases respectively, with 17 bases between them. The CDR3 DNA reads as TGTGCCAGCTACCGGGGCATGGGGGCAGAGACCCAGTACTTC. As protein: CASYRGMGAETQYF.

The genes are TRBV10-3 and TRBJ2-2, with D perhaps matching TRBD2 (6 bases). Germline V lookup: CDR1 ENHRY, CDR2 SYGVKD. V shed 4 bases and J shed 5 bases, with 14 bases lying between them. The CDR3 loop spans 15 amino acids. The CDR3 protein is CAISAPTGDTGELFF. CDR3 sequence (DNA): TGTGCCATCAGTGCCCCCACGGGGGATACCGGGGAGCTGTTTTTT.

This sequence joins TRBV6-5 and TRBJ1-2; weak D call: TRBD1 (5 bases). This CDR3 contains 15 residues. CDR1 is MNHEY and CDR2 is SVGAGI in the germline V gene. V lost 0 bases, J lost 2 bases, and 10 bases lay in between. CDR3 sequence (DNA): TGTGCCAGCAGTTACTCCTCCCGACAGAACTATGGCTACACCTTC. Its protein product is CASSYSSRQNYGYTF.

V and J are TRBV6-1 and TRBJ1-1, with D hard to call. The CDR3 is made up of 16 amino acids. Germline CDR1 is MNHNS and CDR2 is SASEGT. Trimming removed 2 bases at V and 4 bases at J, with 17 bases between. CDR3: CASSEHPGLWSTEAFF. The CDR3 coding sequence is TGTGCCAGCAGTGAACACCCCGGTTTGTGGAGCACTGAAGCTTTCTTT.

This clone showed up just once. V is TRBV12-3 or TRBV12-4 and J is TRBJ1-2; 7 nucleotides line up with TRBD1. Germline trimming cut 6 bases from V and 7 bases from J; bases unmatched to any gene: 8. This CDR3 spans 13 amino acids. As DNA, the CDR3 is TGTGCCAGCAGCCCGGACAGGATTGGTGGCTACACCTTC. Its protein is CASSPDRIGGYTF.

This chain joins TRBV19 and TRBJ1-2; 7 nucleotides match TRBD1. Germline V gene sequence: CDR1 LNHDA, CDR2 SQIVND (reference sequence). The CDR3 totals 13 residues. V dropped 4 bases and J dropped 8; count of bases not matched to a gene: 7. DNA of the CDR3: TGTGCCAGTAGTACAGGGGGGCGTTTCGGCTACACCTTC. This encodes CASSTGGRFGYTF.

The genes are TRBV11-3 and TRBJ1-5; 7 bases map to TRBD1. Germline V gene lookup returns CDR1 SGHNT and CDR2 YENEEA. This CDR3 contains 12 residues. With V trimmed by 5 bases and J by 5 bases, 0 bases remained unmatched. The CDR3 nucleotides read TGTGCCAGCAGCCAGGGGGATCAGCCCCAGCATTTT. Its protein is CASSQGDQPQHF.

Remarks on this clone: One junction end does not reproduce the germline sequence, and a read error may be involved. The J gene is TRBJ1-2, the V gene TRBV2; D may be TRBD1 (6 bases). There are 9 residues in the CDR3. CDR1 is SNHLY and CDR2 is FYNNEI in the germline V gene. The CDR3: CASSPTGIF. The CDR3 coding sequence is TGTGCCAGCAGTCCGACAGGAATCTTC. The whole variable domain, filled in from reference TRBV2 and TRBJ1-2, reads EPEVTQTPSHQVTQMGQEVILRCVPISNHLYFYWYRQILGQKVEFLVSFYNNEISEKSEIFDDQFSVERPDGSNFTLKIRSTKLEDSAMYFCASSPTGIFGSGTRLTVV.

The chain carries TRBV7-2 and TRBJ2-3; 7 positions match TRBD2. There are 12 residues in the CDR3. In germline, CDR1 is SGHTA, CDR2 FQGNSA. Trimming cost V 5 bases and J 9 bases; bases outside gene matches: 5. This CDR3 is CASSLRSGTQYF. Here the CDR3 DNA reads TGTGCCAGCAGCCTACGTAGCGGGACGCAGTATTTT.

The gene calls are TRBV28 and TRBJ2-5, with D perhaps given as TRBD1 or TRBD2 (7 bases each). The V gene lost 2 bases and the J gene lost 5 bases, with 12 bases spanning the gap. Germline V gene lookup returns CDR1 MDHEN and CDR2 SYDVKM. This CDR3 is built from 14 residues. CDR3 in DNA: TGTGCCAGCAGTTTACAGGGGGGGTTGGAGACCCAGTACTTC. Its protein is CASSLQGGLETQYF.